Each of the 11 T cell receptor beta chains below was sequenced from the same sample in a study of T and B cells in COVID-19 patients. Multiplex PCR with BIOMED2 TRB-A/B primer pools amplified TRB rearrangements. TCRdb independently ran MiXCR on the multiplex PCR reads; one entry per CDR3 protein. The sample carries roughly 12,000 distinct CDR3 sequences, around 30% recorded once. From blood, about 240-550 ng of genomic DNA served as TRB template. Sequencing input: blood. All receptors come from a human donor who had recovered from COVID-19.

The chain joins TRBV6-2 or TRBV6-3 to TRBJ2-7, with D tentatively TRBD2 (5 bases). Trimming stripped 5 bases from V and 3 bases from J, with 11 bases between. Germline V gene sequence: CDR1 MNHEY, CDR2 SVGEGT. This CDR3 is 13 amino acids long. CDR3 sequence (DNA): TGTGCCAGCAGTCCCGGGAAGAACTACGAGCAGTACGTC. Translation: CASSPGKNYEQYV.

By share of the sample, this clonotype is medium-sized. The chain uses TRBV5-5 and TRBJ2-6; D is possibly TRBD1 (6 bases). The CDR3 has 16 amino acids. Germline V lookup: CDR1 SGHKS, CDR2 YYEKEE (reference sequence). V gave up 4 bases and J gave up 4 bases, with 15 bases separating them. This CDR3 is CASSPGHFGGANVLTF. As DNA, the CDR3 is TGTGCCAGCAGCCCGGGACATTTTGGCGGGGCCAACGTCCTGACTTTC.

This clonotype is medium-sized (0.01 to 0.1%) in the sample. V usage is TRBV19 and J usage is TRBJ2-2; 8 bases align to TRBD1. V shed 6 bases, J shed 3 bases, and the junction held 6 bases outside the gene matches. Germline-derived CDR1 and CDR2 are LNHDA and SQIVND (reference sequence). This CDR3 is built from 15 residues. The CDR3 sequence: CASRPGTGYTGELFF. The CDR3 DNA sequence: TGTGCCAGTAGACCCGGGACAGGCTACACCGGGGAGCTGTTTTTT. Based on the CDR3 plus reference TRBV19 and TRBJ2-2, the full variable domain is DGGITQSPKYLFRKEGQNVTLSCEQNLNHDAMYWYRQDPGQGLRLIYYSQIVNDFQKGDIAEGYSVSREKKESFPLTVTSAQKNPTAFYLCASRPGTGYTGELFFGEGSRLTVL.

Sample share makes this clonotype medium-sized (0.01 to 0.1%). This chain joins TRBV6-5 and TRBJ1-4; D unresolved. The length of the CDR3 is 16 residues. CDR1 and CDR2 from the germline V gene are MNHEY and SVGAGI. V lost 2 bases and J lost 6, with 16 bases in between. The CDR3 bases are TGTGCCAGCAGTTACAGTAGGTCCCGGTTTGATGAAAAACTGTTTTTT. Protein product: CASSYSRSRFDEKLFF.

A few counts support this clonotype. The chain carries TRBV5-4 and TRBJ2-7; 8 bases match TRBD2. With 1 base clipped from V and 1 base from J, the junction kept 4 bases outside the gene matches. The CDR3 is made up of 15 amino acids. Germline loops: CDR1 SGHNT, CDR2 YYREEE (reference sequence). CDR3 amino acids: CASSLNSGSSYEQYF. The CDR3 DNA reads TGTGCCAGCAGCTTGAACAGCGGGAGTTCCTACGAGCAGTACTTC.

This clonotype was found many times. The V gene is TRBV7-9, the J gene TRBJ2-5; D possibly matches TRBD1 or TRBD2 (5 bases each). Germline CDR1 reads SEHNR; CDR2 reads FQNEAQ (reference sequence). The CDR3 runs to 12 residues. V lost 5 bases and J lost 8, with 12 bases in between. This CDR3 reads CASSQRGKTQYF. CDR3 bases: TGTGCCAGCAGCCAGAGGGGTAAAACCCAGTACTTC.

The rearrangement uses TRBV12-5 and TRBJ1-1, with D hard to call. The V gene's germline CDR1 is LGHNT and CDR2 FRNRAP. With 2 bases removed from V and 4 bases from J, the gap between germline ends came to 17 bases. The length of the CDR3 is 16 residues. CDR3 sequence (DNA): TGTGCTAGTGGTTTGCCACCGGGCCAATCGGGCACTGAAGCTTTCTTT. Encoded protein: CASGLPPGQSGTEAFF.

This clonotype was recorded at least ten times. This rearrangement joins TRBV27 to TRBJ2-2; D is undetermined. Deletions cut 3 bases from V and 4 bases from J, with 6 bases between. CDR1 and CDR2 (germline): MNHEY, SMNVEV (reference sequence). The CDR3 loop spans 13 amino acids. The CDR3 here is CASSFLGTGELFF. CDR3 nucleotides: TGTGCCAGCAGTTTTTTGGGCACCGGGGAGCTGTTTTTT.

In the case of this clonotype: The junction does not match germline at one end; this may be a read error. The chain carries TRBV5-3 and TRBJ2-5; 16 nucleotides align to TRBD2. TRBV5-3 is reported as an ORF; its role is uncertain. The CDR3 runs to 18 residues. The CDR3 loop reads CASSLGGTSGRAWETQYF. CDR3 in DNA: TGTGCCAGCAGCTTGGGAGGGACTAGCGGGAGGGCCTGGGAGACCCAGTACTTC.

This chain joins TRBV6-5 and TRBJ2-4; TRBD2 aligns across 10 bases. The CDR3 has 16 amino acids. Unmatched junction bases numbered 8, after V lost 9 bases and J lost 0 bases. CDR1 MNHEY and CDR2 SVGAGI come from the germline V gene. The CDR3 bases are TGTGCCAGTGCGCTAGCGGGGGCCCTAGCCAAAAACATTCAGTACTTC. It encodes CASALAGALAKNIQYF.

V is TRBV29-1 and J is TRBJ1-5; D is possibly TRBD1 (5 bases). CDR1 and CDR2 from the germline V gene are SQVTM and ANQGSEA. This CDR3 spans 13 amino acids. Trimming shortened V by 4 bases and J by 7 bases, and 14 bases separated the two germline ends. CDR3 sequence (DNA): TGCAGCGTTGCTAGGGGAGTAGGACAGCCCCAGCATTTT. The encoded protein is CSVARGVGQPQHF.